The sequence of this T cell receptor (beta chain) was determined in a study of a mutant IDH1 vaccine in newly diagnosed glioma (dated by TCRdb to about 2021). Some background on the complete study: Across visits V03 through V10, patients got a total of eight vaccinations, given in weeks 1, 3, 5, 7, 11, 15, 19 and 23. Vaccination began 4-6 weeks after radiotherapy alone, or alongside temozolomide cycles in the chemotherapy-containing groups. Peripheral blood was collected at six visits: V03 (baseline), V05, V07, V10, V12 and V13. Before enrollment, most patients had been given radiochemotherapy with temozolomide as standard therapy, while the rest had received either radiotherapy alone or temozolomide alone. Of the approximately 35 treated patients, approximately 62% were male and approximately 40% were female, and a mean age of about 37 years was recorded. Longitudinal TCRB deep sequencing was performed for 25 to 30 treated patients wherever samples were available for exploratory analyses. What the research found in general, with its limitations: The authors stated that sample limitations prevented analyses of patient blood samples from being reproduced. Selection of PBMC samples for TCRB deep sequencing was based on availability. Changes in the top peripheral T cell clonotypes picked up by TCRB sequencing did not appear to be linked to pseudoprogression. Immune responses induced by the vaccine were seen in approximately 93% of patients across multiple MHC alleles.

The time point label here, explained by the study, means: week 5, during vaccination. Each vaccine dose, consisting of 300 ug of a 20-mer mutant IDH1 peptide in Montanide, was administered subcutaneously with topical imiquimod. Newly diagnosed WHO grade 3 or 4 IDH1-mutant astrocytomas showing loss of nuclear ATRX were present in the donors. The samples were drawn from NOA16, a multicentre, single-arm, open-label phase I trial in Germany that tested a mutant IDH1 peptide vaccine in humans for the first time. The DNeasy Blood and Tissue Kit was used to extract genomic DNA from EDTA blood for TCRB sequencing. Via the germline V gene, CDR1 is SGHDT and CDR2 YYEEEE. The CDR3 holds 14 amino acids from the cysteine to the phenylalanine. The retained sequence is limited to the CDR3, 42 bases, with the frame set at the first base. Here V drops 7 bases and J drops 8 bases, and the junction holds 12 bases not matched to any gene.

The library was made by the immunoSEQ multiplex PCR assay. Following the manufacturer's protocol, the hsTCRB Kit was used to amplify rearranged TCR beta chain sequences. TCRB libraries were sequenced on an Illumina MiSeq. In the source study's methods: Demultiplexing, trimming and gene mapping were performed with the kit vendor's proprietary platform. The immuneACCESS repertoire file appears here via TCRdb, limited to in-frame rearrangements. These files lack a portion of the clones; in checked studies, under half of the deficit traces to unresolved V genes, and the cause of the others is not known. That table supplies the V and J calls and clone size; D and trimming were determined from the DNA. The sample records around 46,000 clones, around 80% of which are singletons. The top ten clonotypes cover 5.2% of the sample. To note about this clone: Its recognized antigen is unknown. No base-level quality is on record; no much larger clone is a single base apart.

This clonotype originated in a man over 45 with glioma. The receptor chain draws on TRBV5-6 and TRBJ2-1; 7 of the junction bases match TRBD2. The source was PBMCs, collected from a glioma patient whose treatment included an IDH1 peptide vaccine. The CDR3 protein sequence reads: CASGQRGLPDEQFF. The DNA reads as follows: TGTGCCAGCGGTCAGCGGGGATTACCGGATGAGCAGTTCTTC.